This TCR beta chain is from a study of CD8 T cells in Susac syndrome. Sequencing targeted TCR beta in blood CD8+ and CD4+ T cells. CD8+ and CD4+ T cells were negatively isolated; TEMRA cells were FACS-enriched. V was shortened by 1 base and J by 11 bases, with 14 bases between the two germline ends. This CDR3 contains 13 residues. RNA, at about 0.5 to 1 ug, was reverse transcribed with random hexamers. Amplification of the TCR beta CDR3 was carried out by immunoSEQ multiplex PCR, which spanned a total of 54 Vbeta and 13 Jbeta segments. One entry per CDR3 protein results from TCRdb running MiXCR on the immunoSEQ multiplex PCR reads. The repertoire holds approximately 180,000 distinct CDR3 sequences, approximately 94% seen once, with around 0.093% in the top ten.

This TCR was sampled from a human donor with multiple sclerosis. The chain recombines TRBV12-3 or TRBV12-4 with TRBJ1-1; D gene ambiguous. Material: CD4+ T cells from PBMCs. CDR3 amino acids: CASSLEVDAGAFF. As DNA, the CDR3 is TGTGCCAGCAGTTTAGAAGTCGATGCGGGGGCTTTCTTT.